The 29 T cell receptor beta chains below all came from one sample that was sequenced in a study of blood T cell repertoires in COVID-19. Repertoires were generated with immunoSEQ multiplex PCR, while TCRdb's copy carries only in-frame clones and drops some. The data contain around 130,000 clones, more than 75% of them singletons. Sequencing was done on a sample of peripheral blood. The receptor set was obtained from a man aged 55-75 years with acute or convalescent COVID-19.

CDR3 sequence: CASSLDRSGTEAFF. The CDR3 coding sequence is TGTGCCAGCTCACTCGACAGGTCGGGGACTGAAGCTTTCTTT. The J gene is TRBJ1-1, the V gene TRBV18; weak D call: TRBD1 (6 bases). V dropped 4 bases and J dropped 5 bases, with 14 bases sitting between them. There are 14 residues in the CDR3. Germline V lookup: CDR1 KGHSH, CDR2 LQKENI. The full variable domain, with the rest looked up from reference TRBV18 and TRBJ1-1, is NAGVMQNPRHLVRRRGQEARLRCSPMKGHSHVYWYRQLPEEGLKFMVYLQKENIIDESGMPKERFSAEFPKEGPSILRIQQVVRGDSAAYFCASSLDRSGTEAFFGQGTRLTVV.

This clone was recorded a few times. One end of the junction does not line up with germline, which may come from a read error. This sequence joins TRBV11-3 and TRBJ2-3; no clear D gene. The germline gives CDR1 SGHNT, CDR2 YENEEA. The CDR3 sequence is 14 residues long. CDR3 residues: CASSLDAFGDTQYF. CDR3 bases: TGTGCCAGCAGCCTAGATGCTTTCGGGGATACGCAGTATTTT. Based on the CDR3 plus reference TRBV11-3 and TRBJ2-3, the full variable domain is EAGVVQSPRYKIIEKKQPVAFWCNPISGHNTLYWYLQNLGQGPELLIRYENEEAVDDSQLPKDRFSAERLKGVDSTLKIQPAELGDSAVYLCASSLDAFGDTQYFGPGTRLTVL.

The chain joins TRBV10-3 to TRBJ1-1; D may be TRBD1 (5 bases). V gave up 2 bases and J gave up 1 base, with 8 bases separating them. This CDR3 has 14 amino acids. CDR1 and CDR2 (germline): ENHRY, SYGVKD. The CDR3 region is CAISEITGNTEAFF. DNA of the CDR3: TGTGCCATCAGTGAGATAACAGGGAACACTGAAGCTTTCTTT.

The J gene is TRBJ2-3, the V gene TRBV4-1; 12 bases fit TRBD2. Germline V gene lookup returns CDR1 MGHRA and CDR2 YSYEKL. Trimming cost V 0 bases and J 5 bases; bases outside gene matches: 9. This CDR3 is built from 18 residues. CDR3 nucleotides: TGCGCCAGCAGCCAAGATAGGGCTAGCGGGAGGGCGAAAGATACGCAGTATTTT. Translating gives CASSQDRASGRAKDTQYF.

The chain employs TRBV19 and TRBJ1-1; 9 bases match TRBD1. This CDR3 comprises 15 residues. The trim removed 5 bases at V and 1 base at J, leaving 5 bases unmatched. Germline V gene sequence: CDR1 LNHDA, CDR2 SQIVND (reference sequence). The DNA of the CDR3 is TGTGCCAGTAGTTCACAGGGGGCCGGGAACACTGAAGCTTTCTTT. Amino acid sequence: CASSSQGAGNTEAFF.

V and J are TRBV6-6 and TRBJ2-1; D may be TRBD1 (5 bases). Trimming removed 10 bases at V and 2 bases at J, with 12 bases between. This CDR3 spans 13 amino acids. Germline-derived CDR1 and CDR2 are MNHNY and SVGAGI (reference sequence). Here the CDR3 reads CAIQAPAYNEQFF. CDR3 in DNA: TGTGCCATACAGGCCCCAGCCTACAATGAGCAGTTCTTC.

The chain employs TRBV7-9 and TRBJ1-2; 7 bases align to TRBD1. The CDR3 runs to 14 residues. Unmatched junction bases numbered 5, after V lost 0 bases and J lost 7 bases. Germline assignment: CDR1 SEHNR and CDR2 FQNEAQ (reference sequence). The CDR3 DNA reads as TGTGCCAGCAGCTTAGCGTTAGGGGGCAGTGGCTACACCTTC. It codes for CASSLALGGSGYTF.

This chain joins TRBV6-5 and TRBJ1-4; D might be TRBD1 (5 bases). The CDR3 has 16 amino acids. V lost 0 bases to trimming and J lost 0 bases, with 8 bases between them. CDR1 is MNHEY and CDR2 is SVGAGI in the germline V gene. This CDR3 reads CASSYSGGSTNEKLFF. The CDR3 nucleotides read TGTGCCAGCAGTTACTCTGGGGGGTCAACTAATGAAAAACTGTTTTTT.

V usage is TRBV18 and J usage is TRBJ2-2, with unresolved D. V lost 8 bases to trimming and J lost 1 base, with 11 bases between them. The CDR3 spans 14 residues. Looked up from germline, CDR1 is KGHSH and CDR2 is LQKENI. CDR3 sequence reads: CASGLQVNTGELFF. The CDR3 nucleotides read TGTGCCAGCGGCCTTCAGGTGAACACCGGGGAGCTGTTTTTT.

The rearrangement links TRBV7-2 to TRBJ1-5, with TRBD1 identical over 7 bases. The CDR3 totals 14 residues. The trim removed 5 bases at V and 8 bases at J, leaving 9 bases unmatched. The germline V gene has CDR1 SGHTA and CDR2 FQGNSA. The CDR3 sequence: CASSPGQEGKPQHF. The CDR3 nucleotides read TGTGCCAGCAGCCCAGGACAGGAGGGAAAGCCCCAGCATTTT.

The gene calls are TRBV9 and TRBJ2-5; 13 bases agree with TRBD2. The CDR3 covers 19 residues. CDR1 SGDLS and CDR2 YYNGEE come from the germline V gene. Trimming at V came to 0 bases and at J to 2 bases, leaving 10 bases not matched to a gene. CDR3 sequence: CASSVGTSGSRVRQETQYF. CDR3 nucleotides: TGTGCCAGCAGCGTAGGGACTAGCGGGAGTAGGGTGAGGCAAGAGACCCAGTACTTC.

This chain joins TRBV29-1 and TRBJ1-5; D is possibly TRBD1 (6 bases). Germline V gives CDR1 SQVTM, CDR2 ANQGSEA. This CDR3 region has 13 residues. The V and J ends lost 6 bases and 4 bases respectively, with 13 bases between them. CDR3 nucleotides: TGCAGCGTCGCCTCAGGGGTGAATCAGCCCCAGCATTTT. It encodes CSVASGVNQPQHF.

This chain links TRBV28 with TRBJ1-6; 7 bases fit TRBD1. Losses at the gene ends were 2 bases for V and 0 bases for J; bases not matched to a gene: 7. This CDR3 is 18 amino acids long. The V gene's germline CDR1 is MDHEN and CDR2 SYDVKM. In DNA, the CDR3 is TGTGCCAGCAGTTTAGGTCGCAGGGGGAGCTCCTATAATTCACCCCTCCACTTT. Its translation is CASSLGRRGSSYNSPLHF.

The chain is built from TRBV7-6 and TRBJ2-2; 10 positions agree with TRBD2. This CDR3 contains 15 residues. In germline, CDR1 is SGHVS, CDR2 FNYEAQ. Trimming cost V 1 base and J 5 bases; bases outside gene matches: 1. The CDR3 region is CASSLEAGGTGELFF. DNA for the CDR3: TGTGCCAGCAGCTTAGAAGCGGGAGGGACCGGGGAGCTGTTTTTT.

The rearrangement links TRBV4-2 to TRBJ2-7; a possible D gene is TRBD1 (6 bases). CDR1 is LGHNA and CDR2 is YNFKEQ in the germline V gene. CDR3 length equals 17 residues. Trimming took 0 bases from V and 3 from J, leaving 18 bases between them. CDR3 protein: CASSQELGATTGYEQYF. The CDR3 DNA follows: TGTGCCAGCAGCCAAGAGTTGGGGGCAACGACGGGCTACGAGCAGTACTTC.

This rearrangement joins TRBV7-9 to TRBJ2-3; the match to TRBD2 covers 9 bases. From germline, CDR1 is SEHNR and CDR2 FQNEAQ (reference sequence). The CDR3 spans 17 residues. V lost 1 base and J lost 6; bases outside the gene matches: 11. In DNA, the CDR3 is TGTGCCAGCAGCTTAGGGTCTAGCGGGAAGGGTCCCGATACGCAGTATTTT. Translation gives CASSLGSSGKGPDTQYF.

The rearrangement joins TRBV19 to TRBJ2-7; 11 positions agree with TRBD1. V lost 6 bases and J lost 5; bases outside the gene matches: 9. The CDR3 extends over 15 amino acids. Germline loops: CDR1 LNHDA, CDR2 SQIVND (reference sequence). CDR3 residues: CASSSGQGARDEQYF. The CDR3 DNA reads TGTGCCAGTAGCTCCGGACAGGGGGCGAGGGACGAGCAGTACTTC.

The V gene is TRBV28, the J gene TRBJ2-3; 11 bases align to TRBD2. V lost 6 bases and J lost 5; bases outside the gene matches: 7. The CDR3 has 15 amino acids. CDR1 and CDR2 (germline): MDHEN, SYDVKM. The CDR3 here is CASSLTGLAGDTQYF. In DNA form, the CDR3 reads TGTGCCAGCAGCCTGACTGGACTAGCGGGAGATACGCAGTATTTT.

The chain joins TRBV4-1 to TRBJ2-6; 10 bases line up with TRBD2. Losses at the gene ends were 4 bases for V and 0 bases for J; bases not matched to a gene: 9. Germline CDR1 reads MGHRA; CDR2 reads YSYEKL. CDR3 length: 19 amino acids. The CDR3 sequence: CASSLPRKREGSGANVLTF. For the CDR3, the DNA is TGCGCCAGCAGCCTCCCCAGGAAGCGGGAGGGCTCTGGGGCCAACGTCCTGACTTTC.

The V gene is TRBV29-1, the J gene TRBJ1-4; D remains unclear. CDR1 and CDR2 (germline): SQVTM, ANQGSEA. V lost 4 bases and J 8 bases, leaving 11 bases between the germline ends. There are 12 residues in the CDR3. CDR3 nucleotide sequence: TGCAGCGTTGGGGGAGTCGGCGAAAAACTGTTTTTT. Translated: CSVGGVGEKLFF.

The chain uses TRBV18 and TRBJ2-4; 9 bases fit TRBD1. Germline CDR1 KGHSH, CDR2 LQKENI. The CDR3 is made up of 13 amino acids. The V and J ends lost 3 bases and 7 bases, in that order; junction bases with no gene match: 1. CDR3 nucleotide sequence: TGTGCCAGCTCACCGGGACAGGGTAACATTCAGTACTTC. It specifies CASSPGQGNIQYF.

The count of this clone is one. The chain is built from TRBV6-2 or TRBV6-3 and TRBJ2-1; D is ambiguous. This CDR3 region has 11 residues. V was pared by 4 bases and J by 10 bases, with 8 bases between. CDR1 is MNHEY and CDR2 is SVGEGT in the germline V gene. The CDR3 here is CASSSRPEQFF. CDR3 coding DNA: TGTGCCAGCAGTTCGCGCCCCGAGCAGTTCTTC.

V usage is TRBV5-4 and J usage is TRBJ1-1; TRBD1 matches 9 bases. Losses at the gene ends were 5 bases for V and 3 bases for J; bases not matched to a gene: 2. The germline V gene has CDR1 SGHNT and CDR2 YYREEE (reference sequence). The CDR3 is 13 amino acids. CDR3 nucleotide sequence: TGTGCCAGCAGACGGACAGGGGACACTGAAGCTTTCTTT. Translation: CASRRTGDTEAFF.

V is TRBV27 and J is TRBJ2-7, with TRBD2 matching 8 bases. CDR3 length: 14 residues. J lost 0 bases, V lost 4 bases, and 2 bases had no gene match. Germline V gene lookup returns CDR1 MNHEY and CDR2 SMNVEV (reference sequence). The CDR3 DNA follows: TGTGCCAGCAGTTCTCTAGCGGGCTCCTACGAGCAGTACTTC. Translation: CASSSLAGSYEQYF.

This clone was counted only a few times. The rearrangement links TRBV29-1 to TRBJ1-2; TRBD1 is a possible D gene (5 bases). Germline CDR1 SQVTM, CDR2 ANQGSEA. The CDR3 is made up of 13 amino acids. The V and J ends lost 4 bases and 1 base respectively, with 10 bases between them. The CDR3 protein is CSVAGGVNYGYTF. CDR3 DNA: TGCAGCGTTGCGGGGGGGGTTAACTATGGCTACACCTTC.

The V call is TRBV28, the J call TRBJ2-7, with D possibly matching TRBD2 (5 bases). Germline V gene data show CDR1 as MDHEN and CDR2 as SYDVKM. Trimming took 6 bases from V and 7 from J, leaving 19 bases between them. The CDR3 extends over 14 amino acids. Here the CDR3 reads CASSLTDSPREQYF. The CDR3 nucleotides are TGTGCCAGCAGCCTTACGGACTCCCCTCGAGAGCAGTACTTC.

The rearrangement joins TRBV7-2 to TRBJ2-7; a possible D gene is TRBD1 (6 bases). Germline values: CDR1 SGHTA, CDR2 FQGNSA. Trimming pared 5 bases from V and 7 bases from J, leaving 21 bases between. This CDR3 has 15 residues. DNA of the CDR3: TGTGCCAGCAGCCCGTTAGTCTCGACAGGTCAAGAGCAGTACTTC. It specifies CASSPLVSTGQEQYF.

The genes are TRBV9 and TRBJ2-7; a weak D match, TRBD2 (6 bases). Deletions cut 4 bases from V and 6 bases from J, with 26 bases between. The CDR3 has 17 amino acids. CDR1 is SGDLS and CDR2 is YYNGEE in the germline V gene. The CDR3 sequence: CASSPNPPGSIPSEQYF. The CDR3 DNA reads TGTGCCAGCAGCCCCAACCCTCCCGGGAGCATCCCTAGCGAGCAGTACTTC. Together with reference TRBV9 and TRBJ2-7, the CDR3 gives the full variable domain: DSGVTQTPKHLITATGQRVTLRCSPRSGDLSVYWYQQSLDQGLQFLIQYYNGEERAKGNILERFSAQQFPDLHSELNLSSLELGDSALYFCASSPNPPGSIPSEQYFGPGTRLTVT.

This clone was seen once. The chain employs TRBV12-3 or TRBV12-4 and TRBJ2-3, with D perhaps matching TRBD2 (5 bases). This CDR3 region has 12 residues. The V gene lost 9 bases and the J gene lost 4 bases, with 11 bases spanning the gap. The CDR3 is CASRRGADTQYF. CDR3 coding DNA: TGTGCCAGTCGTCGGGGAGCAGATACGCAGTATTTT.